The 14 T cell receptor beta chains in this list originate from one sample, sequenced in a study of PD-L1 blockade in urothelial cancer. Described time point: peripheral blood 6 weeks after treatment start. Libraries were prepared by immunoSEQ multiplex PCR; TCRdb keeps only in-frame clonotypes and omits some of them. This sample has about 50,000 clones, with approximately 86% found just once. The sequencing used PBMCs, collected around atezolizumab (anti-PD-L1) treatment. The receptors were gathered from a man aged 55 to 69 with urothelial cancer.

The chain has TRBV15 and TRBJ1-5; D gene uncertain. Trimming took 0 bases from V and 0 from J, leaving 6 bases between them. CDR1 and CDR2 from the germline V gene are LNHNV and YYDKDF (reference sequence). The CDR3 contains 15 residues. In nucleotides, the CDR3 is TGTGCCACCAGCAGAGATCGCGTTAGCAATCAGCCCCAGCATTTT. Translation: CATSRDRVSNQPQHF.

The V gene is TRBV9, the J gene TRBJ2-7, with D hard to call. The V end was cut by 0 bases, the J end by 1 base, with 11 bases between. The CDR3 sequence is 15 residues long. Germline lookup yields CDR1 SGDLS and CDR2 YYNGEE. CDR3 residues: CASSVGLDPSYEQYF. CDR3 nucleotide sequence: TGTGCCAGCAGCGTAGGGCTAGACCCGTCCTACGAGCAGTACTTC. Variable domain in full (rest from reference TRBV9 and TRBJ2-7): DSGVTQTPKHLITATGQRVTLRCSPRSGDLSVYWYQQSLDQGLQFLIQYYNGEERAKGNILERFSAQQFPDLHSELNLSSLELGDSALYFCASSVGLDPSYEQYFGPGTRLTVT.

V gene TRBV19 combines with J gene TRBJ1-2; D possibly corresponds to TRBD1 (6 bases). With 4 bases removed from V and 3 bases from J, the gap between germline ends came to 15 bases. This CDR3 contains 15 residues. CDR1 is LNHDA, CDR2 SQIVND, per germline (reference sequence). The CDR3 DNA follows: TGTGCCAGTAGTAAATTACAGGGTTCGGACTATGGCTACACCTTC. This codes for CASSKLQGSDYGYTF.

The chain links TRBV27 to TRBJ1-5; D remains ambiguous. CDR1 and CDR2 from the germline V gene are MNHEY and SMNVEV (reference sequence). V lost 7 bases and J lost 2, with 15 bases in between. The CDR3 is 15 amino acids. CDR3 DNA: TGTGCCAGCATGTCCCGGGAAATGGGCAATCAGCCCCAGCATTTT. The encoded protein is CASMSREMGNQPQHF.

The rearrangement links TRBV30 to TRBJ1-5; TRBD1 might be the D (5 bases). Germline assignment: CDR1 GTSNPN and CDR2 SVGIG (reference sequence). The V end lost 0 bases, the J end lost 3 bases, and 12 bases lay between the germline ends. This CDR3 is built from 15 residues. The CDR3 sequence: CAWSVQSGINQPQHF. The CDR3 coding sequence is TGTGCCTGGAGTGTACAGTCAGGGATCAATCAGCCCCAGCATTTT.

The CDR3 sequence: CASSPEGGNTEAFF. The CDR3 DNA is TGCGCCAGCAGCCCCGAAGGGGGGAACACTGAAGCTTTCTTT. The chain couples TRBV5-1 to TRBJ1-1; possible D gene TRBD1, 6 bases. Trimming cost V 4 bases and J 1 base, with 11 bases left between them. CDR3 length: 14 residues. CDR1 and CDR2 (germline): SGHRS, YFSETQ.

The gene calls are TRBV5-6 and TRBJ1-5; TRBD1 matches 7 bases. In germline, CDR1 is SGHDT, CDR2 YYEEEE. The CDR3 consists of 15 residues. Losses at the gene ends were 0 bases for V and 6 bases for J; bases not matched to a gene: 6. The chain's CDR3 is CASSLGRQGSQPQHF. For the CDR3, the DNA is TGTGCCAGCAGCTTGGGCCGACAGGGTAGTCAGCCCCAGCATTTT.

This chain's CDR3 is CAWSHGLAGDTQYF. CDR3 nucleotide sequence: TGTGCCTGGAGTCACGGACTAGCGGGGGATACGCAGTATTTT. This chain uses TRBV30 with TRBJ2-3, with TRBD2 matching over 12 bases. V trimming: 2 bases; J trimming: 6 bases; junction bases outside the gene matches: 3. This CDR3 comprises 14 residues. Germline V gene data show CDR1 as GTSNPN and CDR2 as SVGIG (reference sequence).

DNA of the CDR3: TGTGCCACCAGCAGAGAACAGGGGGCCGGCGGCTACACCTTC. Translating it yields CATSREQGAGGYTF. The chain combines TRBV15 with TRBJ1-2; 9 bases are shared with TRBD1. V lost 0 bases to trimming and J lost 8 bases; unmatched junction nucleotides: 4. The CDR3 is made up of 14 amino acids. From germline, CDR1 is LNHNV and CDR2 YYDKDF (reference sequence).

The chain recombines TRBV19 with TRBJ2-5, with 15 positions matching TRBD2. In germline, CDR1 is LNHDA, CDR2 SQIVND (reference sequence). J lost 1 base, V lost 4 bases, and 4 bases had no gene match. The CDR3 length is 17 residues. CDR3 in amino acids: CASSTPGLAGGQETQYF. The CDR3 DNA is TGTGCCAGTAGTACACCGGGACTAGCGGGGGGCCAAGAGACCCAGTACTTC. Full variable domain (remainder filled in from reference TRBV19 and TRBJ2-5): DGGITQSPKYLFRKEGQNVTLSCEQNLNHDAMYWYRQDPGQGLRLIYYSQIVNDFQKGDIAEGYSVSREKKESFPLTVTSAQKNPTAFYLCASSTPGLAGGQETQYFGPGTRLLVL.

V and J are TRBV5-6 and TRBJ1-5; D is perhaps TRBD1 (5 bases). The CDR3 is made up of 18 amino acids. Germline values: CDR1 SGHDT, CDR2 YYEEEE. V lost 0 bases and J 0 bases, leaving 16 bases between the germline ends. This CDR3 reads CASSLGGVQGHSNQPQHF. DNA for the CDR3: TGTGCCAGCAGCTTGGGAGGTGTTCAGGGCCATAGCAATCAGCCCCAGCATTTT. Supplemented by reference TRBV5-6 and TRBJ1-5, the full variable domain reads DAGVTQSPTHLIKTRGQQVTLRCSPKSGHDTVSWYQQALGQGPQFIFQYYEEEERQRGNFPDRFSGHQFPNYSSELNVNALLLGDSALYLCASSLGGVQGHSNQPQHFGDGTRLSIL.

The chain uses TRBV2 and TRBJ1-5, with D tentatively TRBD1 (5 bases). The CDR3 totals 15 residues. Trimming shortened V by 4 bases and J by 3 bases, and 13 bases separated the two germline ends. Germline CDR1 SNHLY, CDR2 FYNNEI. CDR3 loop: CASSGQGMVNQPQHF. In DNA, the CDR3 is TGTGCCAGCAGTGGCCAGGGTATGGTCAATCAGCCCCAGCATTTT.

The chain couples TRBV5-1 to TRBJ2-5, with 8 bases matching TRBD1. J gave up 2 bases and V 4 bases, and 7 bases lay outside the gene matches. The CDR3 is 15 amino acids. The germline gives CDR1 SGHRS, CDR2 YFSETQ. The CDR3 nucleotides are TGCGCCAGCAGCCCCTGGACAGGGCAACAAGAGACCCAGTACTTC. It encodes CASSPWTGQQETQYF.

The CDR3 DNA follows: TGTGCCAGCAGTGAAGCTCTCTACGAGCAGTACTTC. Its protein is CASSEALYEQYF. The chain employs TRBV2 and TRBJ2-7; D uncertain. Germline lookup yields CDR1 SNHLY and CDR2 FYNNEI. CDR3 length: 12 residues. V lost 0 bases and J 3 bases, leaving 3 bases between the germline ends.